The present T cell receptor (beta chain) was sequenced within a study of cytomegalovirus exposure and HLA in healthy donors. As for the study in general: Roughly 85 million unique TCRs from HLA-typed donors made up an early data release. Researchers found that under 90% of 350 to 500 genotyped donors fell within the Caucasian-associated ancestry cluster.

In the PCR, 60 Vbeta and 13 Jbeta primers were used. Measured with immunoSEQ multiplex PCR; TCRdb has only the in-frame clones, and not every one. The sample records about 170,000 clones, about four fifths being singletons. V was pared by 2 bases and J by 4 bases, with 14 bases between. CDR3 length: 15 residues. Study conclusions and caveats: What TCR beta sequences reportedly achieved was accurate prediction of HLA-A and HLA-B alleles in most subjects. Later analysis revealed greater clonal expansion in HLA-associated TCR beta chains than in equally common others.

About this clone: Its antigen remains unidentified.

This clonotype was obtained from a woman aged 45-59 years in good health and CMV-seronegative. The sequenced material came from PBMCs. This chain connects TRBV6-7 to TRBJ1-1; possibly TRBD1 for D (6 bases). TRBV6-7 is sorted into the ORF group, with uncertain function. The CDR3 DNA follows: TGTGCCAGCAGTTACACAGGGACCGAAATCACTGAAGCTTTCTTT. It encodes CASSYTGTEITEAFF.